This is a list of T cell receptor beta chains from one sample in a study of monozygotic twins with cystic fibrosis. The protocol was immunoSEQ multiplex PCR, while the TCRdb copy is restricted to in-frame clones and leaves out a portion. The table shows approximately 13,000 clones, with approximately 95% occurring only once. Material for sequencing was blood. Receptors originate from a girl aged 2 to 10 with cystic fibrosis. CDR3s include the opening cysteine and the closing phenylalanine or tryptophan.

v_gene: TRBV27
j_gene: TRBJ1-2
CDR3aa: CASSFYRGPFYGYTF

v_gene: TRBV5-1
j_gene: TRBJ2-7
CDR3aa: CASSLGTGGEEQYF

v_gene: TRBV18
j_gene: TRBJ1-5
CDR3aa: CASSLLRGSGQPQHF

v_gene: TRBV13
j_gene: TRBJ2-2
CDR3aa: CASSVGGTLNTGELFF

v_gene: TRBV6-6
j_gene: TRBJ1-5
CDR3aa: CASDGRDNNQPQHF

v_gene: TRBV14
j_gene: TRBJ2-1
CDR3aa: CASSQKAGGTYNEQFF

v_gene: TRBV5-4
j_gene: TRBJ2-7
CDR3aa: CASSRISGTPYEQYF

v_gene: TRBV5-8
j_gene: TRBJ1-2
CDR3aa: CASSWAAESGYTF

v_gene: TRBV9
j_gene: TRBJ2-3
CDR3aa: CASSPWDTEVGDTQYF

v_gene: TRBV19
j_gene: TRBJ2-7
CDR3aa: CASSPGLVIDEQYF

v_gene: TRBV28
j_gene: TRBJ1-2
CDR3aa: CASSLTAGQRFGYTF

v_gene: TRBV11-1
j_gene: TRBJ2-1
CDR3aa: CASSLGAYNEQFF

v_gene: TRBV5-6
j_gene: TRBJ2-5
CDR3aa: CASSLPSRPQETQYF

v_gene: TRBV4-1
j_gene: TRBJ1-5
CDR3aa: CASSQAFPPFYQPQHF

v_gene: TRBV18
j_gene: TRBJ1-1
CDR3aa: CASSPSRDTEAFF

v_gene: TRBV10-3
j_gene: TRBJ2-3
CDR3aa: CAISEELYTDTQYF

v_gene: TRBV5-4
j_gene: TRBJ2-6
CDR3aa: CASSLSRAPGANVLTF

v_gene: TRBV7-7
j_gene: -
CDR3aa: CASSLSSSYEQYF

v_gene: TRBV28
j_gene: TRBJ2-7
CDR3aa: CASSKQSPYEQYF

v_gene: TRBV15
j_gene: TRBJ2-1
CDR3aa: CATSISRNSYNEQFF

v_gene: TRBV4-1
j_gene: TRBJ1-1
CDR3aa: CASSHLHGQGSTEAFF

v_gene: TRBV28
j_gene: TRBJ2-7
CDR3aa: CASSSTRQGPSYEQYF

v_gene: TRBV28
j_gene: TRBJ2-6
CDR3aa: CASSLGTGIAGANVLTF

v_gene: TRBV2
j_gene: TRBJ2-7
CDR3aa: CASSEGLYYEQYF

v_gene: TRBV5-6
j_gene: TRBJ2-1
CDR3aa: CASSFLSRGLNEQFF